This record concerns one TCR beta chain sequence. Only in-frame clones appear in the TCRdb table, and some are missing; sequencing was by immunoSEQ multiplex PCR. In the table there are roughly 90,000 clones, less than 95% of which are singletons. This sample is drawn from a study of technical replicates of blood from several donors. The sequence derives from a human donor in good health. The sequencing sample was made of T cells isolated from PBMCs.

The CDR3 loop reads CASSPDSYTQYF. The DNA for the CDR3 is TGTGCCAGCAGCCCGGACTCGTATACGCAGTATTTT. V usage is TRBV28 and J usage is TRBJ2-3; D is possibly TRBD2 (5 bases). The CDR3 is 12 residues long. The germline gives CDR1 MDHEN, CDR2 SYDVKM. Trimming removed 6 bases from V and 7 bases from J, with 11 bases in between.